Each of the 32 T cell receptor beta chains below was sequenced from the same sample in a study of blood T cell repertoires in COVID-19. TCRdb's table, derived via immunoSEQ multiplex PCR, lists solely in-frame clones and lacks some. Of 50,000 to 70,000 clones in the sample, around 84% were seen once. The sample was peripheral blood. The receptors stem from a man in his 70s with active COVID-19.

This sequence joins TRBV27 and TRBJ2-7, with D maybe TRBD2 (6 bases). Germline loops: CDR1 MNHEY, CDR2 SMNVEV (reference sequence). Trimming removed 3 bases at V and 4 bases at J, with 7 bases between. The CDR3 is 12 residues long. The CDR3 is CASSLGGYEQYF. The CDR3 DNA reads TGTGCCAGCAGTTTGGGAGGTTACGAGCAGTACTTC.

CDR3 loop: CASSVAQSSYEQYF. CDR3 DNA sequence: TGTGCCAGCAGCGTAGCTCAGTCGTCCTACGAGCAGTACTTC. The chain combines TRBV9 with TRBJ2-7; no clear D. The CDR3 totals 14 residues. The germline V gene encodes CDR1 SGDLS and CDR2 YYNGEE. V dropped 0 bases and J dropped 1 base, with 8 bases sitting between them.

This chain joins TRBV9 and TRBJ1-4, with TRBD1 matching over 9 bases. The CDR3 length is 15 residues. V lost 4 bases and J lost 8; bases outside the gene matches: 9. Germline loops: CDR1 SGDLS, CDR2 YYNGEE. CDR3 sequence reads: CASSPRDREGEKLFF. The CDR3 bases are TGTGCCAGCAGCCCCCGGGACAGGGAAGGGGAAAAACTGTTTTTT.

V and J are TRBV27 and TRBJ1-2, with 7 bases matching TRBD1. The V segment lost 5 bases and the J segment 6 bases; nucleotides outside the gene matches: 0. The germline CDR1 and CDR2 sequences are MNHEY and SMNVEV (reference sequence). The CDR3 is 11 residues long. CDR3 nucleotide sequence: TGTGCCAGCAGTGACAGGGATGGCTACACCTTC. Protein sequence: CASSDRDGYTF.

For the CDR3, the DNA is TGTGCCTGGAGCCCGGGTGTGATCTACGAGCAGTACTTC. Its protein is CAWSPGVIYEQYF. This sequence joins TRBV30 and TRBJ2-7; D ambiguous. The ends were cut back, 3 bases at V and 3 bases at J, with 12 bases in the middle. CDR1 and CDR2 (germline): GTSNPN, SVGIG (reference sequence). This CDR3 has 13 residues.

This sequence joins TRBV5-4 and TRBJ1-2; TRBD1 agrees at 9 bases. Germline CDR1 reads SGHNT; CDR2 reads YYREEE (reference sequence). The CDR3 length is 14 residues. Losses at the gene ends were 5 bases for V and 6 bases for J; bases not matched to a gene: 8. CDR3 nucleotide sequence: TGTGCCAGCAGTTCGCCGGGACAGGGCCATGGCTACACCTTC. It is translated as CASSSPGQGHGYTF.

The CDR3 DNA follows: TGTGCCAGCAGCTCCCGGACAGGGACCAGCACCGGGGAGCTGTTTTTT. As protein: CASSSRTGTSTGELFF. The rearrangement joins TRBV9 to TRBJ2-2; TRBD1 aligns across 8 bases. V lost 4 bases and J lost 4; bases outside the gene matches: 9. The CDR3 is 16 residues long. The germline V gene has CDR1 SGDLS and CDR2 YYNGEE.

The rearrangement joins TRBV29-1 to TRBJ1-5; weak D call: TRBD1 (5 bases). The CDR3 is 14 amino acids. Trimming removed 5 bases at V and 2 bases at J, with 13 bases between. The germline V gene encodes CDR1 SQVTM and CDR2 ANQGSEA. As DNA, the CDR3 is TGCAGCGTTATCCAGGGAGGGGGCAATCAGCCCCAGCATTTT. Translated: CSVIQGGGNQPQHF.

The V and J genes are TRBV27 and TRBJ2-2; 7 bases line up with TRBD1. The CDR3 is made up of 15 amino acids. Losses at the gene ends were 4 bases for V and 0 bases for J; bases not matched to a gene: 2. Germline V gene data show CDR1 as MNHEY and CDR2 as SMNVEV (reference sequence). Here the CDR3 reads CASSWQGANTGELFF. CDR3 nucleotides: TGTGCCAGCAGTTGGCAGGGGGCGAACACCGGGGAGCTGTTTTTT.

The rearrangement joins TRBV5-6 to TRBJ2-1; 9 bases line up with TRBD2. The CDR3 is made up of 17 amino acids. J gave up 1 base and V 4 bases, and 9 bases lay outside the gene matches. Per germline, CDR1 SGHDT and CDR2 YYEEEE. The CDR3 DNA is TGTGCCAGCAGCGATCAGACTAGCGGAGTGTCCTACAATGAGCAGTTCTTC. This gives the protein CASSDQTSGVSYNEQFF.

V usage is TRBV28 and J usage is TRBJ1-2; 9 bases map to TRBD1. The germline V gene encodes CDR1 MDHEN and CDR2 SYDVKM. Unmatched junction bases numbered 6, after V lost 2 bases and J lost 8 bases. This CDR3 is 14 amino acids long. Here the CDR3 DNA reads TGTGCCAGCAGTTTAGTGGGACAGGGCTACGGCTACACCTTC. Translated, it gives CASSLVGQGYGYTF.

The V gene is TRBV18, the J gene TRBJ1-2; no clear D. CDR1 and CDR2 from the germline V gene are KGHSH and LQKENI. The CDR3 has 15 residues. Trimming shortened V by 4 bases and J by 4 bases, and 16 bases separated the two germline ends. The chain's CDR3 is CASSLSEGASYGYTF. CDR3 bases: TGTGCCAGCTCACTCTCGGAGGGAGCCAGCTATGGCTACACCTTC.

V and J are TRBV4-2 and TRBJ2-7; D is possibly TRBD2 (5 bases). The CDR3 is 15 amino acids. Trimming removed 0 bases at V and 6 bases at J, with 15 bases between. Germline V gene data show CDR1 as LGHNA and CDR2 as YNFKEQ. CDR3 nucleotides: TGTGCCAGCAGCCAAGATTCTGCTAGCCTGGGCGAGCAGTACTTC. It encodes CASSQDSASLGEQYF.

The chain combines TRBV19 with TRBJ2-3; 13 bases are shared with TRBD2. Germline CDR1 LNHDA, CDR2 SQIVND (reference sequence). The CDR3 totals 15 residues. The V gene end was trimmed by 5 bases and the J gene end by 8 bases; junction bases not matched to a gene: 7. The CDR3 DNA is TGTGCCAGTAGTCGGGGACTAGCGGGATTAGGTACGCAGTATTTT. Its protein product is CASSRGLAGLGTQYF.

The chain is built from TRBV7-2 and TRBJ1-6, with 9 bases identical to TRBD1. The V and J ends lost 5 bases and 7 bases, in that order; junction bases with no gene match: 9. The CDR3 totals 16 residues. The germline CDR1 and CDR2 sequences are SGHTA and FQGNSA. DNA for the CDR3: TGTGCCAGCAGCGCCGACAGGGGGGCTAGGAATTCACCCCTCCACTTT. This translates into CASSADRGARNSPLHF.

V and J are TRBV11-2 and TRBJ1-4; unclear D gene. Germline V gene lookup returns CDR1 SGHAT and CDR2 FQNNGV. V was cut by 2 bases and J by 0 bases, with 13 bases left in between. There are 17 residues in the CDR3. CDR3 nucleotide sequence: TGTGCCAGCAGCTTATCGGCATCCGGGGCAACTAATGAAAAACTGTTTTTT. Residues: CASSLSASGATNEKLFF.

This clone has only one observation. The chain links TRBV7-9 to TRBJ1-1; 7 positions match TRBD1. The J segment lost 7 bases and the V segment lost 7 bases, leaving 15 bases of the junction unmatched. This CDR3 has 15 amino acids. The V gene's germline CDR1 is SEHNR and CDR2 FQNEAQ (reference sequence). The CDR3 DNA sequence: TGTGCCAGCAACGCAAACAGGGGTGAAGGTGTTGAAGCTTTCTTT. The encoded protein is CASNANRGEGVEAFF. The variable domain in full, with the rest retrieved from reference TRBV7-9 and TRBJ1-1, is DTGVSQNPRHKITKRGQNVTFRCDPISEHNRLYWYRQTLGQGPEFLTYFQNEAQLEKSRLLSDRFSAERPKGSFSTLEIQRTEQGDSAMYLCASNANRGEGVEAFFGQGTRLTVV.

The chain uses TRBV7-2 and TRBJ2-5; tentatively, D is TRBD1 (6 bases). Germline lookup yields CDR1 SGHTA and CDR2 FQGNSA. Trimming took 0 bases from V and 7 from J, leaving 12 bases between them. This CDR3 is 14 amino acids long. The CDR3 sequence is CASSLAQGHRTQYF. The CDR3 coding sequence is TGTGCCAGCAGCTTAGCCCAGGGACATAGGACCCAGTACTTC.

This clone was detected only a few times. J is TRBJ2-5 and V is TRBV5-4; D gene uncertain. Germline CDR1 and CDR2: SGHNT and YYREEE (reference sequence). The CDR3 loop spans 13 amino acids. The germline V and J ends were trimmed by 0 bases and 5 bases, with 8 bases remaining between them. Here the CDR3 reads CASSLELEETQYF. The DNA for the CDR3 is TGTGCCAGCAGCTTGGAACTTGAGGAGACCCAGTACTTC.

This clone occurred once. In DNA form, the CDR3 reads TGTGCCAGCAGTTTGACAGGGGTGACTGAAGCTTTCTTT. It encodes CASSLTGVTEAFF. The V call is TRBV28, the J call TRBJ1-1; 8 nucleotides line up with TRBD1. Unmatched junction bases numbered 2, after V lost 3 bases and J lost 5 bases. The length of the CDR3 is 13 residues. Per the germline V gene, CDR1 is MDHEN and CDR2 is SYDVKM. Full variable domain (outside the CDR3, taken from reference TRBV28 and TRBJ1-1): DVKVTQSSRYLVKRTGEKVFLECVQDMDHENMFWYRQDPGLGLRLIYFSYDVKMKEKGDIPEGYSVSREKKERFSLILESASTNQTSMYLCASSLTGVTEAFFGQGTRLTVV.

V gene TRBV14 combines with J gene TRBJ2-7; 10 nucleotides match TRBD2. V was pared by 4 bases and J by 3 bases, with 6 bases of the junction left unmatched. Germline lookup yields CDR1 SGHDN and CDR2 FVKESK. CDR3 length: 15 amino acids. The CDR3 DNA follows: TGTGCCAGCAGCCGGCTCATAGCGGGAGGCTACGAGCAGTACTTC. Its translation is CASSRLIAGGYEQYF.

The CDR3 sequence is CASSPQTSGRASGQFF. CDR3 sequence (DNA): TGCGCCAGCAGCCCCCAGACTAGCGGGAGGGCCTCAGGGCAGTTCTTC. The chain combines TRBV4-3 with TRBJ2-1; 14 bases fit TRBD2. This CDR3 is built from 16 residues. V was clipped by 4 bases and J by 12 bases; unmatched bases: 11. The V gene's germline CDR1 is LGHNA and CDR2 YSLEER.

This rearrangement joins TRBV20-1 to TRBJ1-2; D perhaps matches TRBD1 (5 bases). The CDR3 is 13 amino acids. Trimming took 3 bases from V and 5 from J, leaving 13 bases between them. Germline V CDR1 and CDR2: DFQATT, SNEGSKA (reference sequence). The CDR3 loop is CSASRDGGYGYTF. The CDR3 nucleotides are TGCAGTGCTAGTAGGGACGGGGGATATGGCTACACCTTC.

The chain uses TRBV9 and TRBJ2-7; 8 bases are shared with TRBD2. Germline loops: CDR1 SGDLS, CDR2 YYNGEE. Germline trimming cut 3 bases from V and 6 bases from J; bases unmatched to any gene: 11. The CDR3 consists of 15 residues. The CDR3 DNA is TGTGCCAGCAGCGGAGGGGCGGGAGGTCTAGGCGAGCAGTACTTC. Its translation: CASSGGAGGLGEQYF.

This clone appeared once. CDR3: CASSLAGLFGYTF. CDR3 nucleotide sequence: TGTGCCAGCAGCTTAGCGGGACTCTTTGGCTACACCTTC. This rearrangement joins TRBV7-8 to TRBJ1-2; weak D call: TRBD1 (5 bases). This CDR3 is built from 13 residues. From germline, CDR1 is SGHVS and CDR2 FQNEAQ. V was clipped by 0 bases and J by 7 bases, with 9 bases between them.

The DNA for the CDR3 is TGTGCCAGCAGCTTCCGACAGGGGGGTGGCGCAGATACGCAGTATTTT. Translating it yields CASSFRQGGGADTQYF. V usage is TRBV7-6 and J usage is TRBJ2-3; 9 bases map to TRBD1. Germline V gene data show CDR1 as SGHVS and CDR2 as FNYEAQ. The trim removed 3 bases at V and 4 bases at J, leaving 8 bases unmatched. This CDR3 region has 16 residues.

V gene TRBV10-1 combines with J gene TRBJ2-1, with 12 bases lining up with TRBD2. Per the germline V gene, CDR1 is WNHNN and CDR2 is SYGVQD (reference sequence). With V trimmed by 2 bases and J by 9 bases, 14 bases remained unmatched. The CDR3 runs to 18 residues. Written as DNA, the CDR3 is TGCGCCAGCAGTGAGGCCCTACTAGCGGGAGGCCCCTTCGTTGAGCAGTTCTTC. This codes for CASSEALLAGGPFVEQFF.

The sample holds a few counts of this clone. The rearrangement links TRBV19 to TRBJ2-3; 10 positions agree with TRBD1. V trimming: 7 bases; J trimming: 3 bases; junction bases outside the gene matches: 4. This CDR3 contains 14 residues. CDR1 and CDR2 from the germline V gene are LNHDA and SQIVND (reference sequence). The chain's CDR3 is CASTTGQGTDTQYF. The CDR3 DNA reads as TGTGCCAGTACTACGGGACAGGGGACAGATACGCAGTATTTT.

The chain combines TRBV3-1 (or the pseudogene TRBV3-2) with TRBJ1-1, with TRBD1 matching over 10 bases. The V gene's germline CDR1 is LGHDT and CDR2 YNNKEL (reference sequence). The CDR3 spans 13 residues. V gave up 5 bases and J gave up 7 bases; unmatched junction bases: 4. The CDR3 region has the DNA TGTGCCAGCAGCAACCGGGACAGGGGTGAAGCTTTCTTT. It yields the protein CASSNRDRGEAFF.

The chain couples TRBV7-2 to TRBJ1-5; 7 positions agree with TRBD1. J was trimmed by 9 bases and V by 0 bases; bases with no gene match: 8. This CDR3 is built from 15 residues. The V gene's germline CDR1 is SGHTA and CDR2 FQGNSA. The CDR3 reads CASSLAGPGGSPQHF. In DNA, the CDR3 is TGTGCCAGCAGCTTAGCGGGTCCAGGGGGATCGCCCCAGCATTTT.

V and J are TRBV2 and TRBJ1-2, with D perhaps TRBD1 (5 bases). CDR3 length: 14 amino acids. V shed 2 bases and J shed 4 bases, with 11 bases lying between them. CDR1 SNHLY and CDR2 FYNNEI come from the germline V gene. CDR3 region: CASSERGTAYGYTF. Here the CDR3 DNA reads TGTGCCAGCAGTGAACGGGGGACTGCCTATGGCTACACCTTC.

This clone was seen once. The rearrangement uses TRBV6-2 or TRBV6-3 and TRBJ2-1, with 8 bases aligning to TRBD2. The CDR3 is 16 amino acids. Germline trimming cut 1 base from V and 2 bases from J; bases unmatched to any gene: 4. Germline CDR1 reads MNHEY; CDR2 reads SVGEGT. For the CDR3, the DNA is TGTGCCAGCAGTTACTATGGCGGGAGGACCTACAATGAGCAGTTCTTC. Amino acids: CASSYYGGRTYNEQFF.